The 26 T cell receptor beta chains below come from one sample, sequenced in a study of T cell changes during pregnancy in multiple sclerosis. This table comes from immunoSEQ multiplex PCR, and its TCRdb copy is limited to in-frame clones, with some not included. Of about 14,000 clones listed, approximately 95% are singletons. Sequenced here: peripheral blood, sampled in the second trimester of pregnancy. The receptors shown here come from a female donor in good health, enrolled as a control in a pregnancy study.

This sequence joins TRBV20-1 and TRBJ2-7; no firm D call. The CDR3 extends over 11 amino acids. V was cut by 3 bases and J by 5 bases, with 8 bases left in between. Germline CDR1 is DFQATT and CDR2 is SNEGSKA (reference sequence). The CDR3 nucleotides are TGCAGTGCTAGCATAGCTCACGAGCAGTACTTC. Translation gives CSASIAHEQYF.

This clone was found a few times. The chain is built from TRBV18 and TRBJ1-6, with D maybe TRBD1 (6 bases). V lost 3 bases and J lost 10, with 13 bases in between. CDR1 and CDR2 from the germline V gene are KGHSH and LQKENI. The CDR3 runs to 14 residues. The DNA of the CDR3 is TGTGCCAGCTCACCCATTACAGGGAACTCACCCCTCCACTTT. This sequence encodes CASSPITGNSPLHF.

The chain recombines TRBV9 with TRBJ2-1; the D gene is possibly TRBD2 (6 bases). Per germline, CDR1 SGDLS and CDR2 YYNGEE. The ends were cut back, 0 bases at V and 7 bases at J, with 11 bases in the middle. This CDR3 comprises 14 residues. The CDR3 DNA reads as TGTGCCAGCAGCGTAGGCGGGACTGGGAATGAGCAGTTCTTC. Residues: CASSVGGTGNEQFF.

The chain employs TRBV6-5 and TRBJ1-2; 10 nucleotides line up with TRBD1. The CDR3 runs 14 residues. V shed 6 bases, J shed 4 bases, and the junction held 5 bases outside the gene matches. Looked up from germline, CDR1 is MNHEY and CDR2 is SVGAGI. In DNA, the CDR3 is TGTGCCAGCAGCCCGGACAGGGGGTCCTATGGCTACACCTTC. Its translation: CASSPDRGSYGYTF.

The chain combines TRBV2 with TRBJ2-5; 11 bases agree with TRBD1. Germline CDR1 SNHLY, CDR2 FYNNEI. V trimming: 1 base; J trimming: 4 bases; junction bases outside the gene matches: 5. This CDR3 comprises 16 residues. CDR3 region: CASSEVGTGGGETQYF. CDR3 coding DNA: TGTGCCAGCAGTGAAGTTGGGACAGGGGGAGGAGAGACCCAGTACTTC. Filled out from reference TRBV2 and TRBJ2-5, the complete variable domain reads EPEVTQTPSHQVTQMGQEVILRCVPISNHLYFYWYRQILGQKVEFLVSFYNNEISEKSEIFDDQFSVERPDGSNFTLKIRSTKLEDSAMYFCASSEVGTGGGETQYFGPGTRLLVL.

The sample holds one count of this clone. This chain connects TRBV7-6 to TRBJ2-7, with a tentative D call TRBD2 (5 bases). The germline V gene has CDR1 SGHVS and CDR2 FNYEAQ. V lost 1 base and J 3 bases, leaving 10 bases between the germline ends. The CDR3 is 14 amino acids. The DNA for the CDR3 is TGTGCCAGCAGCTTAGTTCAGGAGGACTACGAGCAGTACTTC. This sequence encodes CASSLVQEDYEQYF.

V and J are TRBV29-1 and TRBJ2-5; D not resolved. The CDR3 runs 14 residues. Germline CDR1 reads SQVTM; CDR2 reads ANQGSEA. V shed 7 bases and J shed 3 bases, with 18 bases lying between them. CDR3 loop: CSAARPAVEETQYF. Here the CDR3 DNA reads TGCAGCGCGGCTAGGCCGGCGGTAGAAGAGACCCAGTACTTC.

The chain combines TRBV7-2 with TRBJ2-7, with a possible D match to TRBD2 (6 bases). Trimming pared 1 base from V and 1 base from J, leaving 8 bases between. CDR3 length: 14 residues. CDR1 SGHTA and CDR2 FQGNSA come from the germline V gene. CDR3: CASSLGSGSYEQYF. CDR3 nucleotide sequence: TGTGCCAGCAGCTTAGGGAGCGGGTCCTACGAGCAGTACTTC. The full variable domain, with the rest looked up from reference TRBV7-2 and TRBJ2-7, is GAGVSQSPSNKVTEKGKDVELRCDPISGHTALYWYRQSLGQGLEFLIYFQGNSAPDKSGLPSDRFSAERTGGSVSTLTIQRTQQEDSAVYLCASSLGSGSYEQYFGPGTRLTVT.

This clone was observed a single time. The chain employs TRBV29-1 and TRBJ2-5, with 9 positions matching TRBD1. The assigned J gene may be wrong: the sequence end matches TRBJ2-7 better. The germline V gene encodes CDR1 SQVTM and CDR2 ANQGSEA. This CDR3 is built from 13 residues. CDR3: CSVVPGQGYEQYF. The CDR3 DNA is TGCAGCGTTGTTCCGGGACAGGGCTACGAGCAGTACTTC.

On this clone itself: The junction differs from germline at one of its ends, possibly a read error. The chain combines TRBV7-7 with TRBJ1-1; no clear D gene. Germline V gene lookup returns CDR1 SSHAT and CDR2 FNYEAQ (reference sequence). This CDR3 region has 16 residues. CDR3: CASSLAHTADNTEAFF. CDR3 DNA: TGTGCTAGCAGCTTAGCCCACACAGCAGACAACACTGAAGCTTTCTTT.

This sequence joins TRBV19 and TRBJ1-5; 8 nucleotides match TRBD1. CDR1 and CDR2 from the germline V gene are LNHDA and SQIVND (reference sequence). V shed 3 bases, J shed 0 bases, and the junction held 7 bases outside the gene matches. CDR3 size: 17 residues. Here the CDR3 reads CASSMLDRGYSNQPQHF. The CDR3 DNA reads TGTGCCAGTAGTATGCTCGACAGGGGCTATAGCAATCAGCCCCAGCATTTT.

J is TRBJ1-1 and V is TRBV11-2, with a possible D match to TRBD1 (6 bases). Trimming pared 5 bases from V and 4 bases from J, leaving 17 bases between. The CDR3 totals 15 residues. CDR1 is SGHAT, CDR2 FQNNGV, per germline. CDR3 sequence (DNA): TGTGCCAGCAGCGCAATGGACAGCGCTTTCACTGAAGCTTTCTTT. This translates into CASSAMDSAFTEAFF.

CDR3 residues: CASSLSGGGDEKLFF. DNA of the CDR3: TGTGCCAGCAGTTTGTCGGGGGGAGGAGATGAAAAACTGTTTTTT. The chain joins TRBV28 to TRBJ1-4, with TRBD1 as a possible D gene (5 bases). There are 15 residues in the CDR3. V was trimmed by 3 bases and J by 6 bases, leaving 14 bases between them. Germline lookup yields CDR1 MDHEN and CDR2 SYDVKM.

This rearrangement joins TRBV7-8 to TRBJ1-5; a weak D match, TRBD1 (5 bases). The V gene lost 2 bases and the J gene lost 0 bases, with 11 bases spanning the gap. Germline-derived CDR1 and CDR2 are SGHVS and FQNEAQ. The CDR3 is 16 residues long. The CDR3 coding sequence is TGTGCCAGCAGCTTAACCCAGACAGTTAGCAATCAGCCCCAGCATTTT. Its translation is CASSLTQTVSNQPQHF.

This sequence joins TRBV30 and TRBJ1-3; unclear D gene. The ends were cut back, 1 base at V and 0 bases at J, with 16 bases in the middle. CDR3 length equals 17 residues. Germline V lookup: CDR1 GTSNPN, CDR2 SVGIG (reference sequence). CDR3 sequence (DNA): TGTGCCTGGAGTGGAGGTGGCAGTTCCTTCTCTGGAAACACCATATATTTT. As protein: CAWSGGGSSFSGNTIYF. Drawing the rest from reference TRBV30 and TRBJ1-3, the complete variable domain is SQTIHQWPATLVQPVGSPLSLECTVEGTSNPNLYWYRQAAGRGLQLLFYSVGIGQISSEVPQNLSASRPQDRQFILSSKKLLLSDSGFYLCAWSGGGSSFSGNTIYFGEGSWLTVV.

The V and J genes are TRBV19 and TRBJ1-3; D call uncertain. With 7 bases removed from V and 2 bases from J, the gap between germline ends came to 12 bases. CDR3 size: 14 residues. Germline lookup yields CDR1 LNHDA and CDR2 SQIVND (reference sequence). In DNA form, the CDR3 reads TGTGCCAGTACGGGCGGGGAGGCTGGAAACACCATATATTTT. It codes for CASTGGEAGNTIYF.

The genes are TRBV7-8 and TRBJ1-3, with unresolved D. The CDR3 runs to 13 residues. Germline V CDR1 and CDR2: SGHVS, FQNEAQ. V lost 0 bases to trimming and J lost 4 bases, with 4 bases between them. The CDR3 region has the DNA TGTGCCAGCAGCTTAGCCATCGGAAACACCATATATTTT. Protein: CASSLAIGNTIYF.

The rearrangement uses TRBV19 and TRBJ1-2, with D possibly being TRBD1 (6 bases). V lost 9 bases, J lost 5 bases, and 19 bases lay in between. CDR1 and CDR2 (germline): LNHDA, SQIVND (reference sequence). This CDR3 region has 14 residues. The CDR3 is CASKQGTRTYGYTF. In DNA form, the CDR3 reads TGTGCCAGCAAACAGGGTACAAGGACTTATGGCTACACCTTC.

V gene TRBV27 combines with J gene TRBJ2-1, with 10 positions matching TRBD2. V lost 6 bases to trimming and J lost 6 bases; unmatched junction nucleotides: 8. The CDR3 runs 15 residues. CDR1 is MNHEY, CDR2 SMNVEV, per germline (reference sequence). CDR3 sequence (DNA): TGTGCCAGCAGAAGACCGGGACTAGCGACCAATGAGCAGTTCTTC. It translates to CASRRPGLATNEQFF.

The chain uses TRBV30 and TRBJ2-7; 7 bases match TRBD1. Looked up from germline, CDR1 is GTSNPN and CDR2 is SVGIG (reference sequence). This CDR3 is 13 amino acids long. The V and J ends lost 1 base and 2 bases, in that order; junction bases with no gene match: 2. The CDR3 reads CAWSGTGAYEQYF. Written as DNA, the CDR3 is TGTGCCTGGAGTGGTACAGGGGCCTACGAGCAGTACTTC.

The rearrangement uses TRBV18 and TRBJ2-5; TRBD1 is a possible D gene (5 bases). The CDR3 runs 14 residues. The V gene's germline CDR1 is KGHSH and CDR2 LQKENI. Trimming left V 1 base short and J 3 bases short, with 9 bases between. The chain's CDR3 is CASSPQGLEETQYF. The CDR3 nucleotides read TGTGCCAGCTCACCACAGGGGTTGGAAGAGACCCAGTACTTC.

The CDR3 coding sequence is TGTGCCAGCAGTTTAGTAGGAGTACAGCCCCAGCATTTT. Translation: CASSLVGVQPQHF. This sequence joins TRBV28 and TRBJ1-5; D ambiguous. This CDR3 spans 13 amino acids. Germline loops: CDR1 MDHEN, CDR2 SYDVKM. Trimming took off 2 bases at V and 7 bases at J, with 9 bases between the two ends.

The rearrangement links TRBV7-2 to TRBJ2-3, with 9 positions matching TRBD2. The CDR3 loop spans 16 amino acids. In germline, CDR1 is SGHTA, CDR2 FQGNSA. V lost 3 bases to trimming and J lost 2 bases; unmatched junction nucleotides: 6. The CDR3 DNA follows: TGTGCCAGCAGCTTTAAGCGGGGGGAGATCACAGATACGCAGTATTTT. Translated: CASSFKRGEITDTQYF.

This clone was seen a single time. The J gene is TRBJ2-1, the V gene TRBV11-2; D unclear. V lost 2 bases and J 5 bases, leaving 4 bases between the germline ends. There are 12 residues in the CDR3. The germline V gene has CDR1 SGHAT and CDR2 FQNNGV. CDR3 residues: CASSLTHNEQFF. The CDR3 coding sequence is TGTGCCAGCAGCTTAACTCACAATGAGCAGTTCTTC.

The rearrangement links TRBV10-3 to TRBJ1-2, with 7 bases fitting TRBD1. CDR1 is ENHRY and CDR2 is SYGVKD in the germline V gene. With V trimmed by 6 bases and J by 1 base, 8 bases remained unmatched. The CDR3 consists of 15 residues. As DNA, the CDR3 is TGTGCCATCAGCACAGGACAGGCCCGTAACTATGGCTACACCTTC. Protein sequence: CAISTGQARNYGYTF.

The chain joins TRBV7-9 to TRBJ2-3; unclear D gene. Germline CDR1 and CDR2: SEHNR and FQNEAQ (reference sequence). The CDR3 covers 13 residues. Trimming left V 5 bases short and J 6 bases short, with 12 bases between. The CDR3 protein is CASSPLAGDTQYF. The CDR3 DNA reads TGTGCCAGCAGCCCCTTAGCCGGGGATACGCAGTATTTT.